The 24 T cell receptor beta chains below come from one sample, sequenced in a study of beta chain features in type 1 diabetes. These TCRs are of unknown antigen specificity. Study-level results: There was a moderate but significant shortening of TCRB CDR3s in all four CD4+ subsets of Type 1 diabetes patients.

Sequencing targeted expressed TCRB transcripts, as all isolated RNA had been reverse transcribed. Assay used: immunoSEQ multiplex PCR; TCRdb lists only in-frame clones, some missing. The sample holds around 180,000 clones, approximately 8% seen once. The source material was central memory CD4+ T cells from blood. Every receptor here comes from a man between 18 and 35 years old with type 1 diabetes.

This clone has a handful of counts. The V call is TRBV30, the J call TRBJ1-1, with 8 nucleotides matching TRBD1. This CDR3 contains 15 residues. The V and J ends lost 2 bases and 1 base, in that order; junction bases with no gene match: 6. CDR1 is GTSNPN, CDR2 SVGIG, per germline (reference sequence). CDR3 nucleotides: TGTGCCTGGAGTTCCCAGGGGGCGCGGAACACTGAAGCTTTCTTT. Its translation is CAWSSQGARNTEAFF. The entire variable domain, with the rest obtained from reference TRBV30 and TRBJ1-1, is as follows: SQTIHQWPATLVQPVGSPLSLECTVEGTSNPNLYWYRQAAGRGLQLLFYSVGIGQISSEVPQNLSASRPQDRQFILSSKKLLLSDSGFYLCAWSSQGARNTEAFFGQGTRLTVV.

The CDR3 nucleotides read TGCGCCAGCGGAAGGTCCCAGGTGGACTACGAGCAGTACTTC. Protein: CASGRSQVDYEQYF. The chain uses TRBV10-2 and TRBJ2-7; D not certain. The V end lost 8 bases, the J end lost 3 bases, and 17 bases lay between the germline ends. The CDR3 covers 14 residues. Looked up from germline, CDR1 is WSHSY and CDR2 is SAAADI.

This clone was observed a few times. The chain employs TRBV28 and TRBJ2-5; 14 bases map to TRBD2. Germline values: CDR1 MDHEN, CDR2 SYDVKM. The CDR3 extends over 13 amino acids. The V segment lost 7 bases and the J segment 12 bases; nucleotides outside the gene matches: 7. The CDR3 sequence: CASTRTSGRSEYF. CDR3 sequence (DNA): TGTGCCAGCACCAGGACTAGCGGGAGGTCTGAGTACTTC.

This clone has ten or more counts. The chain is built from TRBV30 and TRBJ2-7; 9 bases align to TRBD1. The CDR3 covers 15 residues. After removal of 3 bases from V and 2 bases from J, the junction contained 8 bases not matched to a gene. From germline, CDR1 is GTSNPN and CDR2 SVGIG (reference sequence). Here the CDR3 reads CAWRRGQGRTYEQYF. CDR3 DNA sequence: TGTGCCTGGAGACGAGGACAGGGGCGCACCTACGAGCAGTACTTC.

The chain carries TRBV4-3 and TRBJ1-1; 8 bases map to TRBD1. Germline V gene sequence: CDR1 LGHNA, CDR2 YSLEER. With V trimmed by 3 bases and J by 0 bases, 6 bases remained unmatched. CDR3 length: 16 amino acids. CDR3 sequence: CASSHLGQGLNTEAFF. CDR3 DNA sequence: TGCGCCAGCAGCCACCTTGGACAGGGACTGAACACTGAAGCTTTCTTT.

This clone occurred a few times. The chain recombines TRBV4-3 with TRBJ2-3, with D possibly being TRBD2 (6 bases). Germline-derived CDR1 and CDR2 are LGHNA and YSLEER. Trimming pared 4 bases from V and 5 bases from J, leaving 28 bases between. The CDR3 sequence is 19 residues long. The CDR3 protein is CASSPVGDGRPPGGDTQYF. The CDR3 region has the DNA TGCGCCAGCAGCCCGGTGGGGGATGGGAGGCCACCCGGGGGAGATACGCAGTATTTT.

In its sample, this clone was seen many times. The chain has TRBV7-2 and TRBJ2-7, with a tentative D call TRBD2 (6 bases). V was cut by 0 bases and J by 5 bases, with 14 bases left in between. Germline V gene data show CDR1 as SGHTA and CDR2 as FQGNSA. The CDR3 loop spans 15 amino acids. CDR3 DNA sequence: TGTGCCAGCAGCTTAGCTAGCGGAGGCAGAGACGAGCAGTACTTC. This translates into CASSLASGGRDEQYF.

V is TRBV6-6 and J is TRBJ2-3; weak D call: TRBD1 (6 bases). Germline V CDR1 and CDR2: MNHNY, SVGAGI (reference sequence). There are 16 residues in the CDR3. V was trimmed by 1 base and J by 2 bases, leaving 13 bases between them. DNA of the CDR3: TGTGCCAGCAGTTACTTGTCAGGGGATATCACAGATACGCAGTATTTT. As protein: CASSYLSGDITDTQYF.

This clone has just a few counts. The CDR3 protein is CASARTSGAYEQYF. CDR3 nucleotide sequence: TGTGCCAGCGCTAGAACTAGCGGAGCCTACGAGCAGTACTTC. The V and J genes are TRBV2 and TRBJ2-7, with TRBD2 identical over 8 bases. This CDR3 region has 14 residues. The germline V gene encodes CDR1 SNHLY and CDR2 FYNNEI. Unmatched junction bases numbered 8, after V lost 8 bases and J lost 2 bases.

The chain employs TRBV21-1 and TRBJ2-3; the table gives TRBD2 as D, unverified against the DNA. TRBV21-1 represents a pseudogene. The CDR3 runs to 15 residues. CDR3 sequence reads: CASRGSSGGGNTQYF. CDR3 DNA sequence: TGTGCCAGCAGGGGAAGTAGCGGGGGCGGGAATACGCAGTATTTT.

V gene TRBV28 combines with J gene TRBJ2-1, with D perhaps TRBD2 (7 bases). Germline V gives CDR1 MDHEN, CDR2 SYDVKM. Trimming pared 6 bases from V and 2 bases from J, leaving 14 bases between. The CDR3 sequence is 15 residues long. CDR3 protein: CASSRGGGTYNEQFF. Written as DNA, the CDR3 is TGTGCCAGCAGCCGCGGGGGCGGGACCTACAATGAGCAGTTCTTC.

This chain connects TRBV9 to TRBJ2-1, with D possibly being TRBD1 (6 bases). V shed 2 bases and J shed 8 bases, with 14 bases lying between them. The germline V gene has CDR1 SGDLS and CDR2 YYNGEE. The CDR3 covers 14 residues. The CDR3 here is CASSVSMGAYEQFF. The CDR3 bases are TGTGCCAGCAGCGTTTCTATGGGGGCCTATGAGCAGTTCTTC.

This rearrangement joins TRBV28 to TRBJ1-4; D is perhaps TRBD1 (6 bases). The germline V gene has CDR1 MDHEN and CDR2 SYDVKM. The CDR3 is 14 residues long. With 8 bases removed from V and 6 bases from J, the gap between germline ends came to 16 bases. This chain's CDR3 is CASGPGTPDEKLFF. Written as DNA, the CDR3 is TGTGCCAGCGGTCCCGGGACACCGGATGAAAAACTGTTTTTT.

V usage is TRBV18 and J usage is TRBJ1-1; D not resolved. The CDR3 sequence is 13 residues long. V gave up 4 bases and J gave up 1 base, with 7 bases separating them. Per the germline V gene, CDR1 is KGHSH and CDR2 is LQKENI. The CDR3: CASSLLRNTEAFF. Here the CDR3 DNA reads TGTGCCAGCTCACTATTGAGGAACACTGAAGCTTTCTTT.

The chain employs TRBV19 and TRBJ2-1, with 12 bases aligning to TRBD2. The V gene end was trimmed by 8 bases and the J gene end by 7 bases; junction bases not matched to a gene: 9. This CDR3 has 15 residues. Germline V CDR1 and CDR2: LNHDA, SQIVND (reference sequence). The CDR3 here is CASRLAGAQDNEQFF. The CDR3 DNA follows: TGTGCCAGTCGACTAGCGGGGGCCCAGGATAATGAGCAGTTCTTC.

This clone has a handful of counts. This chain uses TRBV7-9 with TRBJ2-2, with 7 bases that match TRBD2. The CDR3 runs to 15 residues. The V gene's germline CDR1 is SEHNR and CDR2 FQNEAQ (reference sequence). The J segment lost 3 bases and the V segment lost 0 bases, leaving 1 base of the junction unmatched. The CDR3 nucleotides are TGTGCCAGCAGCTTAGCCAGCGGGGACACCGGGGAGCTGTTTTTT. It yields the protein CASSLASGDTGELFF.

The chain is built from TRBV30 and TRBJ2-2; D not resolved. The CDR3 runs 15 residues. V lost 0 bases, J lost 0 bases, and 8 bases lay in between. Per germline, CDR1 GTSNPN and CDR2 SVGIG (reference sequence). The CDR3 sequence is CAWSVLGPNTGELFF. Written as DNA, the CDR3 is TGTGCCTGGAGTGTACTCGGTCCGAACACCGGGGAGCTGTTTTTT.

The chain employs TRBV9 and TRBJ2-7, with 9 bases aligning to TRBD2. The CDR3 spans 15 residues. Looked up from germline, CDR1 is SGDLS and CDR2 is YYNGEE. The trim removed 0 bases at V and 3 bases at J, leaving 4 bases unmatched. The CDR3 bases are TGTGCCAGCAGCGTAGCGGCTAGCGGGGACTACGAGCAGTACTTC. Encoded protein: CASSVAASGDYEQYF.

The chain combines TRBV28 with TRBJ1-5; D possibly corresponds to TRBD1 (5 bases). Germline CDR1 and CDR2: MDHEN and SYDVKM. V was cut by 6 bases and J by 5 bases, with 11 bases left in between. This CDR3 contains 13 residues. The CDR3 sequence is CASRQGGDQPQHF. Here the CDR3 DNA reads TGTGCCAGCAGGCAGGGAGGAGATCAGCCCCAGCATTTT.

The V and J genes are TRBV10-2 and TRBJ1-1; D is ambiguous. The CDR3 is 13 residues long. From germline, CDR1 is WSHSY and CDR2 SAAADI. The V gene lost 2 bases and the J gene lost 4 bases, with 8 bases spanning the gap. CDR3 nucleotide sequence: TGCGCCAGCAGTGAGATAGGGAGCACTGAAGCTTTCTTT. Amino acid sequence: CASSEIGSTEAFF.

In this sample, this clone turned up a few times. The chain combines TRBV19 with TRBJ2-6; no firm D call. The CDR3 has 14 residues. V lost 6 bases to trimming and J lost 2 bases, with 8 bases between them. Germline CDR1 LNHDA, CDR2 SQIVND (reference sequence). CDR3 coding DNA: TGTGCCAGTAGCCCACAACCTGGGGCCAACGTCCTGACTTTC. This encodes CASSPQPGANVLTF.

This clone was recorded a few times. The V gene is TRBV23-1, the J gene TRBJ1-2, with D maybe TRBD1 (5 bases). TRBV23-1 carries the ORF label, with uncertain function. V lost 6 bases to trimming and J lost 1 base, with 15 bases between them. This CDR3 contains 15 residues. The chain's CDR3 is CASSRTGGVNYGYTF. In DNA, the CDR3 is TGCGCCAGCAGCCGAACCGGGGGGGTTAACTATGGCTACACCTTC.

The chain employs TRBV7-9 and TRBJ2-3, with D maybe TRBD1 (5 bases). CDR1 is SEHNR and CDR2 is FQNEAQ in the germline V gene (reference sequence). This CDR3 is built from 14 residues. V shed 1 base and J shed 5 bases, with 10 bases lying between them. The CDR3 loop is CASSLVQGEDTQYF. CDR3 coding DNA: TGTGCCAGCAGCTTAGTCCAGGGCGAAGATACGCAGTATTTT.

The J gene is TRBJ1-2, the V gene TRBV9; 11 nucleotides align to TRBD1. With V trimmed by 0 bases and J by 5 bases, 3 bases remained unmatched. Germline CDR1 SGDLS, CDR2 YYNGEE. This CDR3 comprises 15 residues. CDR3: CASSVAGQGAYGYTF. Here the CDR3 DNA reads TGTGCCAGCAGCGTAGCAGGACAGGGGGCGTATGGCTACACCTTC.